A single sample gave rise to the 30 T cell receptor beta chains below, sequenced in a study of T cells in Graves' hyperthyroidism and ophthalmopathy. Using RNA transcripts as the source, TCR beta CDR3 regions were amplified. The TCR CDR3 first-round RT-PCR relied on the HTBI primer set. TCRdb analysed the multiplex PCR reads with MiXCR anew, one entry per CDR3 protein. The data contain some 700,000 distinct CDR3 sequences, 17% of them seen just once; the ten biggest clones take up 15% to 18%. The sequenced sample consisted of blood. These TCRs come from a middle-aged man with Graves' hyperthyroidism.

The chain joins TRBV15 to TRBJ1-2; TRBD1 might be the D (6 bases). The V gene's germline CDR1 is LNHNV and CDR2 YYDKDF (reference sequence). CDR3 length: 17 amino acids. Trimming took off 1 base at V and 0 bases at J, with 15 bases between the two ends. CDR3 in DNA: TGTGCCACCAGCAGAGCCCCCCAACAGGGACCTAACTATGGCTACACCTTC. Residues: CATSRAPQQGPNYGYTF.

The chain is built from TRBV7-9 and TRBJ2-7; tentative D call: TRBD2 (6 bases). Germline CDR1 and CDR2: SEHNR and FQNEAQ (reference sequence). The CDR3 has 11 amino acids. CDR3 loop: CALGGYYEQYF. DNA of the CDR3: TGTGCTCTCGGAGGGTACTACGAGCAGTACTTC.

Only a few counts were recorded for this clonotype. The J gene is TRBJ2-3, the V gene TRBV12-3 or TRBV12-4, with 8 bases fitting TRBD2. V shed 6 bases, J shed 4 bases, and the junction held 9 bases outside the gene matches. The CDR3 consists of 15 residues. DNA for the CDR3: TGTGCCAGCAGCCAAACTAGCGGAGGGGCAGATACGCAGTATTTT. Its translation: CASSQTSGGADTQYF.

Here the CDR3 DNA reads TGTGCCAGCAGCTTCTATTCCGGGACACCAACCCCCTACGAGCAGTACTTC. It is translated as CASSFYSGTPTPYEQYF. V and J are TRBV7-2 and TRBJ2-7, with D tentatively TRBD1 (6 bases). From germline, CDR1 is SGHTA and CDR2 FQGNSA. This CDR3 is built from 17 residues. Trimming took 3 bases from V and 2 from J, leaving 20 bases between them.

The CDR3 protein is CASSLPAGSLLTGELFF. As DNA, the CDR3 is TGTGCCAGCAGCTTACCTGCGGGTAGCCTACTAACCGGGGAGCTGTTTTTT. This chain joins TRBV7-3 and TRBJ2-2, with D possibly TRBD2 on 5 matching bases. Germline CDR1 reads SGHTA; CDR2 reads FQGTGA. The CDR3 has 17 amino acids. V lost 2 bases and J lost 5, with 18 bases in between.

Here the CDR3 DNA reads TGCGCCAGCAGTGAGTCCCCGGGAGCGGGAGGACTCGGTGCGGATGAGCAGTTCTTC. Protein: CASSESPGAGGLGADEQFF. The rearrangement joins TRBV10-2 to TRBJ2-1; 9 nucleotides line up with TRBD2. This CDR3 has 19 amino acids. Per the germline V gene, CDR1 is WSHSY and CDR2 is SAAADI. V shed 0 bases and J 8 bases; nucleotides not matched to a gene: 17.

This clonotype has at least ten counts. This chain joins TRBV20-1 and TRBJ1-6; the D is unclear. This CDR3 spans 12 amino acids. V lost 6 bases and J 10 bases, leaving 13 bases between the germline ends. Germline V gene data show CDR1 as DFQATT and CDR2 as SNEGSKA (reference sequence). CDR3 in amino acids: CSAPRAGSPLHF. CDR3 sequence (DNA): TGCAGTGCCCCCCGGGCTGGGTCACCCCTCCACTTT.

This clonotype was detected a few times. The rearrangement joins TRBV4-3 to TRBJ2-7, with D perhaps TRBD1 (6 bases). The germline V gene encodes CDR1 LGHNA and CDR2 YSLEER. This CDR3 has 13 amino acids. The ends were cut back, 1 base at V and 6 bases at J, with 10 bases in the middle. The CDR3 loop is CASSQVSGAEQYF. CDR3 coding DNA: TGCGCCAGCAGCCAAGTTTCAGGGGCCGAGCAGTACTTC.

The chain joins TRBV4-1 to TRBJ1-4; 9 bases align to TRBD1. V trimming: 2 bases; J trimming: 8 bases; junction bases outside the gene matches: 9. Looked up from germline, CDR1 is MGHRA and CDR2 is YSYEKL. The CDR3 contains 16 residues. The CDR3 region is CASSQTGGEVWEKLFF. The CDR3, as DNA: TGCGCCAGCAGCCAAACAGGGGGCGAAGTGTGGGAAAAACTGTTTTTT.

This sequence joins TRBV20-1 and TRBJ2-2; 15 nucleotides match TRBD2. Losses at the gene ends were 0 bases for V and 7 bases for J; bases not matched to a gene: 9. The V gene's germline CDR1 is DFQATT and CDR2 SNEGSKA (reference sequence). The CDR3 is 18 residues long. CDR3 sequence reads: CSARETGTSGRRIGELFF. CDR3 nucleotides: TGCAGTGCTAGAGAAACCGGGACTAGCGGGAGGCGTATCGGGGAGCTGTTTTTT.

To note about this clonotype: A read error is possible here, since a much larger clone lies one base away. The CDR3 bases are TGTGCCAGCAGCTCAATAGCGGGAGCACGTGAAGATACGAAGTATTTT. Its protein is CASSSIAGAREDTKYF. The V gene is TRBV11-2, the J gene TRBJ2-3; 9 bases fit TRBD2. CDR1 SGHAT and CDR2 FQNNGV come from the germline V gene. This CDR3 region has 16 residues.

This clonotype was counted only a few times. V usage is TRBV3-1 and J usage is TRBJ2-2; unclear D gene. CDR1 LGHDT and CDR2 YNNKEL come from the germline V gene (reference sequence). This CDR3 has 15 amino acids. Trimming stripped 0 bases from V and 3 bases from J, with 8 bases between. CDR3 amino acids: CASSQEWQYTGELFF. The CDR3 DNA follows: TGTGCCAGCAGCCAAGAGTGGCAGTACACCGGGGAGCTGTTTTTT. Full variable domain (missing parts from reference TRBV3-1 and TRBJ2-2): DTAVSQTPKYLVTQMGNDKSIKCEQNLGHDTMYWYKQDSKKFLKIMFSYNNKELIINETVPNRFSPKSPDKAHLNLHINSLELGDSAVYFCASSQEWQYTGELFFGEGSRLTVL.

This sequence joins TRBV10-3 and TRBJ1-4; D is unclear. The ends were cut back, 0 bases at V and 4 bases at J, with 9 bases in the middle. Germline CDR1 reads ENHRY; CDR2 reads SYGVKD. The length of the CDR3 is 15 residues. The chain's CDR3 is CAISESNGNNEKLFF. In nucleotides, the CDR3 is TGTGCCATCAGTGAGTCGAACGGGAATAATGAAAAACTGTTTTTT.

This clonotype showed up just a few times. The gene calls are TRBV5-1 and TRBJ1-2; 12 bases line up with TRBD1. The germline gives CDR1 SGHRS, CDR2 YFSETQ. V trimming: 1 base; J trimming: 3 bases; junction bases outside the gene matches: 4. The CDR3 contains 16 residues. Here the CDR3 reads CASSLSGTGGDYGYTF. CDR3 nucleotides: TGCGCCAGCAGCTTGTCAGGGACAGGGGGCGACTATGGCTACACCTTC.

The chain is built from TRBV6-2 or TRBV6-3 and TRBJ1-1; a possible D gene is TRBD1 (6 bases). The germline V gene encodes CDR1 MNHEY and CDR2 SVGEGT. Trimming took off 4 bases at V and 0 bases at J, with 21 bases between the two ends. The CDR3 is made up of 18 amino acids. The CDR3 sequence: CASSSFNRDTPMNTEAFF. CDR3 coding DNA: TGTGCCAGCAGTTCTTTCAACCGGGACACCCCCATGAACACTGAAGCTTTCTTT.

This clonotype appeared a few times. V and J are TRBV9 and TRBJ2-1; the match to TRBD2 covers 8 bases. The germline CDR1 and CDR2 sequences are SGDLS and YYNGEE. Losses at the gene ends were 3 bases for V and 1 base for J; bases not matched to a gene: 6. The CDR3 consists of 16 residues. Written as DNA, the CDR3 is TGTGCCAGCAGCGAGAGCGGGAGTGTGTCCTACAATGAGCAGTTCTTC. It encodes CASSESGSVSYNEQFF.

This clonotype was seen repeatedly, ten times or more. The chain uses TRBV27 and TRBJ2-1, with 9 bases lining up with TRBD2. This CDR3 is 16 amino acids long. Trimming removed 2 bases from V and 3 bases from J; junction bases left unmatched: 5. CDR1 and CDR2 (germline): MNHEY, SMNVEV (reference sequence). Written as DNA, the CDR3 is TGTGCCAGCAGTTTACGCCCAGCGGGAGGCTACAATGAGCAGTTCTTC. Residues: CASSLRPAGGYNEQFF.

This clonotype was observed at least ten times. The chain carries TRBV2 and TRBJ2-5, with TRBD1 matching over 7 bases. The germline V gene has CDR1 SNHLY and CDR2 FYNNEI. V was clipped by 7 bases and J by 1 base; unmatched bases: 6. The length of the CDR3 is 14 residues. The CDR3 DNA reads as TGTGCCAGCAACCAACAGGGGTTCCAAGAGACCCAGTACTTC. It translates to CASNQQGFQETQYF.

This clonotype has a count of ten or more. The rearrangement joins TRBV6-2 or TRBV6-3 to TRBJ2-2; weak D call: TRBD1 (5 bases). This CDR3 is built from 14 residues. V was pared by 6 bases and J by 5 bases, with 13 bases between. CDR1 is MNHEY and CDR2 is SVGEGT in the germline V gene. CDR3 coding DNA: TGTGCCAGCAGAGCCCCCAGGGTAACCGGGGAGCTGTTTTTT. This encodes CASRAPRVTGELFF.

This clonotype was seen only a few times. This chain joins TRBV29-1 and TRBJ2-3; D is ambiguous. V was shortened by 3 bases and J by 3 bases, with 13 bases between the two germline ends. Germline V gives CDR1 SQVTM, CDR2 ANQGSEA. The CDR3 is made up of 14 amino acids. CDR3 region: CSVDGGTTTDTQYF. The CDR3 nucleotides are TGCAGCGTTGACGGCGGCACGACAACAGATACGCAGTATTTT.

The genes are TRBV6-5 and TRBJ2-1, with D unresolved. Germline V lookup: CDR1 MNHEY, CDR2 SVGAGI. Trimming removed 3 bases at V and 5 bases at J, with 8 bases between. The CDR3 is made up of 13 amino acids. The CDR3 spells CASSYSQNNEQFF. Here the CDR3 DNA reads TGTGCCAGCAGTTATTCCCAAAACAATGAGCAGTTCTTC.

V gene TRBV5-1 combines with J gene TRBJ2-5, with D possibly matching TRBD2 (6 bases). Deletions cut 0 bases from V and 1 base from J, with 13 bases between. The CDR3 contains 16 residues. CDR1 SGHRS and CDR2 YFSETQ come from the germline V gene. Here the CDR3 reads CASSLGHSGSQETQYF. In DNA, the CDR3 is TGCGCCAGCAGCTTGGGCCATTCCGGGAGCCAAGAGACCCAGTACTTC.

The chain joins TRBV9 to TRBJ2-1; possibly TRBD2 for D (6 bases). Germline CDR1 reads SGDLS; CDR2 reads YYNGEE. Trimming took 3 bases from V and 7 from J, leaving 17 bases between them. The CDR3 extends over 15 amino acids. The CDR3 region is CASSALAKGRNEQFF. The CDR3 region has the DNA TGTGCCAGCAGCGCACTAGCCAAAGGACGGAATGAGCAGTTCTTC.

The table lists this clonotype with many counts. The chain couples TRBV30 to TRBJ1-1; tentatively, D is TRBD1 (5 bases). The CDR3 runs 13 residues. CDR1 is GTSNPN, CDR2 SVGIG, per germline (reference sequence). Trimming pared 5 bases from V and 0 bases from J, leaving 10 bases between. The DNA for the CDR3 is TGTGCCTGGGACAGTTACATGAACACTGAAGCTTTCTTT. Amino acid sequence: CAWDSYMNTEAFF.

This clonotype was counted many times. This chain links TRBV28 with TRBJ1-1; 9 nucleotides agree with TRBD1. Trimming at V came to 5 bases and at J to 8 bases, leaving 12 bases not matched to a gene. In germline, CDR1 is MDHEN, CDR2 SYDVKM. The CDR3 totals 15 residues. The CDR3 DNA is TGTGCCAGCAGTACCCAGACAGGGGGAGTGGAAGAAGCTTTCTTT. Translation: CASSTQTGGVEEAFF.

This clonotype was seen at least ten times. J is TRBJ1-2 and V is TRBV19; 10 nucleotides line up with TRBD1. This CDR3 is built from 14 residues. The germline gives CDR1 LNHDA, CDR2 SQIVND (reference sequence). V lost 2 bases, J lost 6 bases, and 3 bases stayed unmatched. The DNA of the CDR3 is TGTGCCAGTAGTATATCGACAGGGGGCCATGGCTACACCTTC. It encodes CASSISTGGHGYTF.

This clonotype was recorded at least ten times. V usage is TRBV15 and J usage is TRBJ2-7; 7 bases agree with TRBD1. Germline values: CDR1 LNHNV, CDR2 YYDKDF (reference sequence). V dropped 5 bases and J dropped 1; count of bases not matched to a gene: 14. This CDR3 comprises 17 residues. CDR3 protein: CATSSDISTGWSYEQYF. CDR3 nucleotide sequence: TGTGCCACCAGCTCAGACATTTCGACAGGGTGGTCCTACGAGCAGTACTTC.

This clonotype was detected many times. This chain uses TRBV11-2 with TRBJ1-6; D unclear. The CDR3 totals 14 residues. Trimming shortened V by 4 bases and J by 3 bases, and 7 bases separated the two germline ends. The germline CDR1 and CDR2 sequences are SGHAT and FQNNGV. This CDR3 is CASSSADYNSPLHF. For the CDR3, the DNA is TGTGCCAGCAGCTCGGCCGACTATAATTCACCCCTCCACTTT.

This clonotype was detected only a few times. The chain joins TRBV10-3 to TRBJ2-7; D is unclear. CDR1 and CDR2 from the germline V gene are ENHRY and SYGVKD. The germline V and J ends were trimmed by 4 bases and 3 bases, with 10 bases remaining between them. This CDR3 has 13 residues. The CDR3, as DNA: TGTGCCATCAGTGGGGGTATAAGCTACGAGCAGTACTTC. As protein: CAISGGISYEQYF.

The chain uses TRBV11-2 and TRBJ2-7, with D possibly being TRBD1 or TRBD2 (6 bases each). The V end lost 4 bases, the J end lost 5 bases, and 12 bases lay between the germline ends. The CDR3 extends over 13 amino acids. CDR1 is SGHAT and CDR2 is FQNNGV in the germline V gene. The CDR3: CASSSEGVHEQYF. In DNA form, the CDR3 reads TGTGCCAGCAGCTCGGAGGGGGTACACGAGCAGTACTTC.